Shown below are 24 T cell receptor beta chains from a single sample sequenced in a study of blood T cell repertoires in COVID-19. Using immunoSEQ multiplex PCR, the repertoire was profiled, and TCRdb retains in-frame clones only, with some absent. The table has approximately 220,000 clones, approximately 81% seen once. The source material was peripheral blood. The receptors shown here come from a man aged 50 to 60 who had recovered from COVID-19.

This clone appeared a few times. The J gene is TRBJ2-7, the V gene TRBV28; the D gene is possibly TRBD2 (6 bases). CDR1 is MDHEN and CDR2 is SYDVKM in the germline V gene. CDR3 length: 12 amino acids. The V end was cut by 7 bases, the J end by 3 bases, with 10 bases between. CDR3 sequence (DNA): TGTGCCAGCACAGGACTACTCTACGAGCAGTACTTC. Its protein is CASTGLLYEQYF.

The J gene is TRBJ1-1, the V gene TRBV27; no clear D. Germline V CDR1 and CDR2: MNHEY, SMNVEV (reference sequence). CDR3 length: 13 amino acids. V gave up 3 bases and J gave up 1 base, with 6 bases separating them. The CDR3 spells CASSFGPNTEAFF. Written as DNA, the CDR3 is TGTGCCAGCAGTTTTGGGCCGAACACTGAAGCTTTCTTT.

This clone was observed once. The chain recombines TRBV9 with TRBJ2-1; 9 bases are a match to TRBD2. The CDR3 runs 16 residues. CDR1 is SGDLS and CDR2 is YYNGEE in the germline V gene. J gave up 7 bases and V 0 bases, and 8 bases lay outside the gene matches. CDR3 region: CASSVGRGGLANEQFF. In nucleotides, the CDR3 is TGTGCCAGCAGCGTAGGTAGAGGAGGACTAGCGAATGAGCAGTTCTTC.

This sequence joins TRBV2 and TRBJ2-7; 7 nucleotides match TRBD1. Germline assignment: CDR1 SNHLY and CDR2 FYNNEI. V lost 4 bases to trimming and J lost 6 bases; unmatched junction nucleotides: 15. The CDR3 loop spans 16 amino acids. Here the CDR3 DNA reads TGTGCCAGCAGTGCGGATACAGGGGTCTTCGTCCCCGAGCAGTACTTC. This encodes CASSADTGVFVPEQYF.

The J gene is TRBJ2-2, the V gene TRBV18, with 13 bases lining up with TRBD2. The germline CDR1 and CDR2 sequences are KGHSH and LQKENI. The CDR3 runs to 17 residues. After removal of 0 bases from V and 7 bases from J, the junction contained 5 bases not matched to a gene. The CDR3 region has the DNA TGTGCCAGCTCACCACCGACTAGCGGGAGGAGTATCGGGGAGCTGTTTTTT. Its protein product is CASSPPTSGRSIGELFF.

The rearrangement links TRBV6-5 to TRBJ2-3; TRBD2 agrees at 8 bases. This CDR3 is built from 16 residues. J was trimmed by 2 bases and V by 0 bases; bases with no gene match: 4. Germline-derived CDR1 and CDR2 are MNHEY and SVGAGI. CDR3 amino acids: CASSYSRRGATDTQYF. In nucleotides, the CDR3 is TGTGCCAGCAGTTACTCGAGGCGGGGGGCCACAGATACGCAGTATTTT.

Here the CDR3 reads CASSIGLAVPPNEQFF. The CDR3 DNA is TGTGCCAGTAGTATAGGACTAGCCGTCCCACCCAATGAGCAGTTCTTC. The chain uses TRBV19 and TRBJ2-1, with TRBD2 matching 7 bases. Germline CDR1 and CDR2: LNHDA and SQIVND (reference sequence). Trimming at V came to 1 base and at J to 6 bases, leaving 9 bases not matched to a gene. This CDR3 has 16 residues.

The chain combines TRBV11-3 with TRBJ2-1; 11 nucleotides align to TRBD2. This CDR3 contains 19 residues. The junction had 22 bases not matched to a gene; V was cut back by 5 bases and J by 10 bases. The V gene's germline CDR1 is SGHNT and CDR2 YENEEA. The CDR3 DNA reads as TGTGCCAGCAGCCACCGGGGACTAGCGGAGGGAGGTCCAACACGGGAGCAGTTCTTC. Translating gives CASSHRGLAEGGPTREQFF.

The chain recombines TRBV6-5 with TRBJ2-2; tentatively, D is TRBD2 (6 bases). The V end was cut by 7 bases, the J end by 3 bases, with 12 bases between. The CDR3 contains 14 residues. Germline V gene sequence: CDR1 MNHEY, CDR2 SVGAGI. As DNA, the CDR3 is TGTGCCAGCAACCCGGGACTCGACACCGGGGAGCTGTTTTTT. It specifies CASNPGLDTGELFF.

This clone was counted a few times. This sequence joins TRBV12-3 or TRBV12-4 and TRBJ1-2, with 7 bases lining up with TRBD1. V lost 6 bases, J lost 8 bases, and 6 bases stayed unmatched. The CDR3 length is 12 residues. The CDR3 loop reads CASRTGLSGYTF. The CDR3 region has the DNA TGTGCCAGCAGGACAGGGCTTTCCGGCTACACCTTC.

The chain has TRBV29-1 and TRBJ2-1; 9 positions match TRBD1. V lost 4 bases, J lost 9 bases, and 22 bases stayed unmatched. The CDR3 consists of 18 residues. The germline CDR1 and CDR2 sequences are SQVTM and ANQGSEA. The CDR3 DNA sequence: TGCAGCGTTGTTGGGGGACAGGGATCAACAGGTGGAATGTTTGAGCAGTTCTTC. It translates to CSVVGGQGSTGGMFEQFF.

CDR3 coding DNA: TGTGCCATCAGCCGGACAGCGGATAATTCACCCCTCCACTTT. It translates to CAISRTADNSPLHF. The chain joins TRBV10-3 to TRBJ1-6, with a possible D match to TRBD1 (6 bases). CDR1 is ENHRY and CDR2 is SYGVKD in the germline V gene. Between the trimmed V and J ends, which lost 6 bases and 5 bases, there was a span of 11 bases. This CDR3 has 14 residues.

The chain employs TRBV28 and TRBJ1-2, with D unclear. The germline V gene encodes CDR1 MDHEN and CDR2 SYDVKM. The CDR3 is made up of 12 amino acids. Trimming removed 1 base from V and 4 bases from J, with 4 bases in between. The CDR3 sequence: CASSLSLYGYTF. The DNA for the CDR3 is TGTGCCAGCAGTTTATCCCTCTATGGCTACACCTTC.

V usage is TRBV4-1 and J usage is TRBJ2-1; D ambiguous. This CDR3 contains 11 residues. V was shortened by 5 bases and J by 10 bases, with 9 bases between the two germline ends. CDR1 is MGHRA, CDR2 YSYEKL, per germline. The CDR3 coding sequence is TGCGCCAGCAGCGCCTCAGGAGAGCAGTTCTTC. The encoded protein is CASSASGEQFF.

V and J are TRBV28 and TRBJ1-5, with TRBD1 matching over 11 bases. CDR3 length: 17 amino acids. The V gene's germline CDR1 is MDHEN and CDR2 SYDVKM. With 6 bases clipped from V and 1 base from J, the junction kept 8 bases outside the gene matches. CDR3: CASSRGQGASSNQPQHF. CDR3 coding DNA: TGTGCCAGCAGCCGTGGACAGGGGGCCTCGAGCAATCAGCCCCAGCATTTT.

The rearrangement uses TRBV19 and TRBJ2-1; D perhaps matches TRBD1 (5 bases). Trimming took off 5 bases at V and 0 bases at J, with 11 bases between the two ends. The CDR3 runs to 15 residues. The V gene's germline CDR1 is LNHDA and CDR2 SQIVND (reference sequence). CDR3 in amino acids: CASSLTGSSYNEQFF. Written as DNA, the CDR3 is TGTGCCAGTAGTCTCACAGGTAGCTCCTACAATGAGCAGTTCTTC.

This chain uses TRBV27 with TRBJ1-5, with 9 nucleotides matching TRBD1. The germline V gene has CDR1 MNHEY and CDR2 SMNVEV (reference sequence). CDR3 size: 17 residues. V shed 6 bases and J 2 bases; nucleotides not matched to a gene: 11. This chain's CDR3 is CASRSDRGGFGNQPQHF. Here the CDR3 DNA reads TGTGCCAGCAGAAGTGACAGGGGGGGTTTCGGCAATCAGCCCCAGCATTTT.

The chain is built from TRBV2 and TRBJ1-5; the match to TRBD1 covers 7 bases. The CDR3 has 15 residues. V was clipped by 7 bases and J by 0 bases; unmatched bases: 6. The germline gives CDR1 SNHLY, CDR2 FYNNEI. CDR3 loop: CASTRTGNSNQPQHF. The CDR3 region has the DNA TGTGCCAGCACCAGGACAGGCAATAGCAATCAGCCCCAGCATTTT.

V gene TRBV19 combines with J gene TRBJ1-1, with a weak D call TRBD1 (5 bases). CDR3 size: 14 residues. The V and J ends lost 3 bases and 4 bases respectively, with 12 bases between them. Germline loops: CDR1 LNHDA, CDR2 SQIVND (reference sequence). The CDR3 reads CASSIGARATEAFF. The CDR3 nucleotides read TGTGCCAGTAGTATTGGGGCCAGGGCCACTGAAGCTTTCTTT.

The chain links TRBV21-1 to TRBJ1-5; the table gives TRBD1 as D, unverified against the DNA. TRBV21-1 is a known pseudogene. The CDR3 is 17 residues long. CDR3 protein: CASSKALQAGPNQPQHF. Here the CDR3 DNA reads TGTGCCAGCAGCAAAGCTCTTCAGGCAGGGCCGAATCAGCCCCAGCATTTT.

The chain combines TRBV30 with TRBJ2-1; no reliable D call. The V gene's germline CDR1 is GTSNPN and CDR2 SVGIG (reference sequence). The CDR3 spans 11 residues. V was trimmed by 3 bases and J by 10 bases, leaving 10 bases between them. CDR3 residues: CAWRTTGEQFF. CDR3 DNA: TGTGCCTGGAGAACTACTGGGGAGCAGTTCTTC.

CDR3 amino acids: CASSWDRGHTGELFF. CDR3 bases: TGTGCCAGCAGTTGGGACAGGGGGCATACCGGGGAGCTGTTTTTT. The chain links TRBV6-5 to TRBJ2-2, with 12 bases that match TRBD1. Per germline, CDR1 MNHEY and CDR2 SVGAGI. V was clipped by 4 bases and J by 5 bases; unmatched bases: 2. The CDR3 covers 15 residues.

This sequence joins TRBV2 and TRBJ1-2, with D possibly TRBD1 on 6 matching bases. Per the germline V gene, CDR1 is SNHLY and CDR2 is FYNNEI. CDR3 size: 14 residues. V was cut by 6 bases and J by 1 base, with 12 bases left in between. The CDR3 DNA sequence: TGTGCCAGCAGGCGTCGACAGGTTAACTATGGCTACACCTTC. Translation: CASRRRQVNYGYTF.

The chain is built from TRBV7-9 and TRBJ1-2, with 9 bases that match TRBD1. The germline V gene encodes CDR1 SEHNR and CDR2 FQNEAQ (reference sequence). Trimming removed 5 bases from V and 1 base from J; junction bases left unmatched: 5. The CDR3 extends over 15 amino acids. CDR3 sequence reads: CASSPRQGDNYGYTF. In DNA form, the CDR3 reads TGTGCCAGCAGCCCCAGACAGGGGGATAACTATGGCTACACCTTC.